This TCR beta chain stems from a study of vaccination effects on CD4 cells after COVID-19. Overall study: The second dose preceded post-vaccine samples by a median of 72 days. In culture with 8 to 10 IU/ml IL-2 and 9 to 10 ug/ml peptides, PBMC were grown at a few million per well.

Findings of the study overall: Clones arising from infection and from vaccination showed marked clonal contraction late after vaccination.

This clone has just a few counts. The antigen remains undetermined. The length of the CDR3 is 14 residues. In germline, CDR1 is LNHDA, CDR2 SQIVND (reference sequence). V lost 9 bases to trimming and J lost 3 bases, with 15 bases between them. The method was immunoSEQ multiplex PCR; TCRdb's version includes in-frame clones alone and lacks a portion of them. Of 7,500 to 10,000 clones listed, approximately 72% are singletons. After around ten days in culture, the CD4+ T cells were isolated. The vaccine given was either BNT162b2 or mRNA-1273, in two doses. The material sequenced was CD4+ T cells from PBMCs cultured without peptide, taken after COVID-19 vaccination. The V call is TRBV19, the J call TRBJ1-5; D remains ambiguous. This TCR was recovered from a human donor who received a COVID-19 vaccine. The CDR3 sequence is CASVRVHPNQPQHF. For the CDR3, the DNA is TGTGCCAGCGTCCGGGTCCACCCCAATCAGCCCCAGCATTTT.